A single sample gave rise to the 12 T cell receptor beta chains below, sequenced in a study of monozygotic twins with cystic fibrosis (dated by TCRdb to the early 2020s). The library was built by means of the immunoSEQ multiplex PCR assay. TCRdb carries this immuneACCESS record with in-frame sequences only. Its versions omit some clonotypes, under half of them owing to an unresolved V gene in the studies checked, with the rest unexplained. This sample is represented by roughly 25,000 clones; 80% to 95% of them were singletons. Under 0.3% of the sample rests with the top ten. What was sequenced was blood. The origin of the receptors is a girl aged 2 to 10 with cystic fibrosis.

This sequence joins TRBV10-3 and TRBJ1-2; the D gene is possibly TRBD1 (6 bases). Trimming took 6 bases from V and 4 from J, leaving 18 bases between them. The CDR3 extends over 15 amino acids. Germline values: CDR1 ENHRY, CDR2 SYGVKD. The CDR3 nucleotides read TGTGCCATCAGGGGTATCAATCGGGACACCTATGGCTACACCTTC. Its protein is CAIRGINRDTYGYTF.

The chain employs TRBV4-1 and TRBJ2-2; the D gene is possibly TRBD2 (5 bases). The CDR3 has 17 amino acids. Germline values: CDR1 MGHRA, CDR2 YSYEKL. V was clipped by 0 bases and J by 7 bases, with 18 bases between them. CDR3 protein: CASSQELSGASGGELFF. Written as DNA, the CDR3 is TGCGCCAGCAGCCAAGAATTAAGCGGCGCCTCGGGCGGGGAGCTGTTTTTT.

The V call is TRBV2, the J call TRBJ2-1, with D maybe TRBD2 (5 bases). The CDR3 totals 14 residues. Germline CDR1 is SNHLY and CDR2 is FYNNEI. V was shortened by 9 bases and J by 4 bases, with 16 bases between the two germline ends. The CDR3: CASCDPGRYNEQFF. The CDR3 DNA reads TGTGCCAGTTGCGACCCGGGGAGATACAATGAGCAGTTCTTC.

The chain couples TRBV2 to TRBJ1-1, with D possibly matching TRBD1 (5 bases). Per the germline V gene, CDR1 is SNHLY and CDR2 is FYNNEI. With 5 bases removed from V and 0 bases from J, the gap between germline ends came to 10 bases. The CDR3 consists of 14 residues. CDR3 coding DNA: TGTGCCAGCAGTCTGACAGAAATGAACACTGAAGCTTTCTTT. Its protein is CASSLTEMNTEAFF. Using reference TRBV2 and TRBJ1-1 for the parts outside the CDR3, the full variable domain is EPEVTQTPSHQVTQMGQEVILRCVPISNHLYFYWYRQILGQKVEFLVSFYNNEISEKSEIFDDQFSVERPDGSNFTLKIRSTKLEDSAMYFCASSLTEMNTEAFFGQGTRLTVV.

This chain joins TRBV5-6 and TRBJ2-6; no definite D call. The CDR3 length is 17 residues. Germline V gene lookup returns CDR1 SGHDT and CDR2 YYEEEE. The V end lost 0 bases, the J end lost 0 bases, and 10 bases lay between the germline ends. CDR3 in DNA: TGTGCCAGCAGCTTGGGTCAGTGGGGCTCTGGGGCCAACGTCCTGACTTTC. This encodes CASSLGQWGSGANVLTF.

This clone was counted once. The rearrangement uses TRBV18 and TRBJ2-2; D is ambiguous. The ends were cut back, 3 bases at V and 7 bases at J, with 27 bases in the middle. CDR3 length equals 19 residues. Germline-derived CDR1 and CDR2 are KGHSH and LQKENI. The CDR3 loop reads CASSPYGEPLPVFVGELFF. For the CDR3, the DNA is TGTGCCAGCTCACCGTATGGAGAGCCGCTCCCTGTCTTTGTCGGGGAGCTGTTTTTT.

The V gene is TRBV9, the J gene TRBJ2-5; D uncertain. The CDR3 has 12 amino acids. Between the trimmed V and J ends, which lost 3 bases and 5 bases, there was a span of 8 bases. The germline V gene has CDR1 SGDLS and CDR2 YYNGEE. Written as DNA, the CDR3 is TGTGCCAGCAGCGGGTTGGGGGAGACCCAGTACTTC. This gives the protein CASSGLGETQYF.

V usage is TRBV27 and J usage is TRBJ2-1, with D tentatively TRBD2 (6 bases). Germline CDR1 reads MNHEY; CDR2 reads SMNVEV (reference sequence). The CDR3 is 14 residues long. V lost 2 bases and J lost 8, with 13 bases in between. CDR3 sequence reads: CASSLRGAFDEQFF. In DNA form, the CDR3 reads TGTGCCAGCAGTTTACGCGGGGCTTTCGATGAGCAGTTCTTC.

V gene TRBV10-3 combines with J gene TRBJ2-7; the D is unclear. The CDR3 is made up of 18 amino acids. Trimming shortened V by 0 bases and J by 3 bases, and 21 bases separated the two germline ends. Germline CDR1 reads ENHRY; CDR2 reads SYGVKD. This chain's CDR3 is CAISESIKIGTPGYEQYF. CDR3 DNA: TGTGCCATCAGTGAGTCGATCAAGATCGGTACGCCCGGCTACGAGCAGTACTTC.

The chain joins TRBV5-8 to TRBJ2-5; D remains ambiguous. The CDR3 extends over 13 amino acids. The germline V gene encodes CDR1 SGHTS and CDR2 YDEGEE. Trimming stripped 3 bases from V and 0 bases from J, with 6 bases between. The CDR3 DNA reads TGTGCCAGCAGCTCCCTGTACCAAGAGACCCAGTACTTC. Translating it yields CASSSLYQETQYF.

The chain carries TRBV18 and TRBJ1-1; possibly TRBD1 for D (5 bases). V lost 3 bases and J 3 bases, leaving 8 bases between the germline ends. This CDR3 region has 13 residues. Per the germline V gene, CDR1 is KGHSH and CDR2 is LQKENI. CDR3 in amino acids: CASSPGGDTEAFF. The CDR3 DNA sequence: TGTGCCAGCTCACCGGGGGGAGACACTGAAGCTTTCTTT. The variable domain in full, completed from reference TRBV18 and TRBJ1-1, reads NAGVMQNPRHLVRRRGQEARLRCSPMKGHSHVYWYRQLPEEGLKFMVYLQKENIIDESGMPKERFSAEFPKEGPSILRIQQVVRGDSAAYFCASSPGGDTEAFFGQGTRLTVV.

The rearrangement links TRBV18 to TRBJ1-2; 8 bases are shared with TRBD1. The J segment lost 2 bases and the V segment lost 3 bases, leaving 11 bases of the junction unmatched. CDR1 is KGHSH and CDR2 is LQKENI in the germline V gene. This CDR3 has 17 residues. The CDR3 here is CASSPGQAYRGNYGYTF. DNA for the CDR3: TGTGCCAGCTCACCGGGACAGGCCTACCGGGGGAACTATGGCTACACCTTC.